This section outlines one T cell receptor beta chain sequence together with its context. Sequencing used immunoSEQ multiplex PCR; TCRdb keeps in-frame clones, though not all of them. The sample contains 300,000 to 350,000 clones, roughly 89% of which appear only once. This specimen belongs to a study of blood T cell repertoires in COVID-19. This CDR3 region has 17 residues. Trimming shortened V by 1 base and J by 3 bases, and 15 bases separated the two germline ends. Looked up from germline, CDR1 is KGHSH and CDR2 is LQKENI. Participant age was about 18 to 89 years, and participants resided in roughly 25 US areas. Participants reported their clinical history, and cohort assignment relied on those reports.

The source material was PBMCs or T cells enriched from blood (not recorded which). The receptor comes from a woman aged 18-29 years with acute COVID-19. The gene calls are TRBV18 and TRBJ1-4; a possible D gene is TRBD1 (5 bases). In DNA, the CDR3 is TGTGCCAGCTCACCACAAGAGGCGGGGGTAGCTAATGAAAAACTGTTTTTT. Translated, it gives CASSPQEAGVANEKLFF. Full variable domain (rest looked up from reference TRBV18 and TRBJ1-4): NAGVMQNPRHLVRRRGQEARLRCSPMKGHSHVYWYRQLPEEGLKFMVYLQKENIIDESGMPKERFSAEFPKEGPSILRIQQVVRGDSAAYFCASSPQEAGVANEKLFFGSGTQLSVL.